This T cell receptor (beta chain) came from a study of blood T cell repertoires in COVID-19. Overall study context: Some COVID-19 samples were acute and others convalescent; all came from the United States, Italy and Spain. Nucleic acid was either cDNA or gDNA, and it came from T cells, B-cell-depleted T cells, or PBMCs.

TCRdb's copy holds only in-frame clones and misses some; the assay was immunoSEQ multiplex PCR. The table includes about 90,000 clones, approximately 88% detected once. Germline CDR1 reads MGHRA; CDR2 reads YSYEKL. The CDR3 is 16 residues long. V was clipped by 5 bases and J by 2 bases; unmatched bases: 3. The V gene is TRBV4-1, the J gene TRBJ2-5; the match to TRBD2 covers 15 bases. The material sequenced was peripheral blood. This receptor was obtained from a woman in her seventies with acute or convalescent COVID-19. CDR3 DNA sequence: TGCGCCAGCAGCAGGGGACTAGCGGGGGGTCAAGAGACCCAGTACTTC. Its translation: CASSRGLAGGQETQYF.